This entry lists 26 T cell receptor beta chains sequenced from one sample in a study of blood T cell repertoires in COVID-19. Some clones are missing from TCRdb's copy, which holds only in-frame ones; the method was immunoSEQ multiplex PCR. The table lists about 24,000 clones, under 95% of them singletons. Specimen: peripheral blood. The source is a man in his 70s with active COVID-19.

The chain uses TRBV10-3 and TRBJ2-5; TRBD1 matches 7 bases. V was clipped by 6 bases and J by 1 base; unmatched bases: 2. Germline assignment: CDR1 ENHRY and CDR2 SYGVKD. The CDR3 spans 13 residues. The CDR3 reads CAISRDSQETQYF. Here the CDR3 DNA reads TGTGCCATCAGCCGGGACAGCCAAGAGACCCAGTACTTC.

The chain couples TRBV7-2 to TRBJ2-7; TRBD2 agrees at 8 bases. Germline-derived CDR1 and CDR2 are SGHTA and FQGNSA. Unmatched junction bases numbered 7, after V lost 2 bases and J lost 10 bases. There are 13 residues in the CDR3. In nucleotides, the CDR3 is TGTGCCAGCAGCTTAACTAGCGGAAGACCACAGTACTTC. It codes for CASSLTSGRPQYF.

The chain carries TRBV7-2 and TRBJ2-5, with 14 bases lining up with TRBD2. The CDR3 consists of 16 residues. Per germline, CDR1 SGHTA and CDR2 FQGNSA. J was trimmed by 4 bases and V by 5 bases; bases with no gene match: 6. The DNA of the CDR3 is TGTGCCAGCAGCCCAGGACTAGCGGGAGGTCGAGAGACCCAGTACTTC. Translating it yields CASSPGLAGGRETQYF. Based on the CDR3 plus reference TRBV7-2 and TRBJ2-5, the full variable domain is GAGVSQSPSNKVTEKGKDVELRCDPISGHTALYWYRQSLGQGLEFLIYFQGNSAPDKSGLPSDRFSAERTGGSVSTLTIQRTQQEDSAVYLCASSPGLAGGRETQYFGPGTRLLVL.

This chain joins TRBV7-9 and TRBJ1-1; possible D gene TRBD1, 5 bases. The germline V gene has CDR1 SEHNR and CDR2 FQNEAQ (reference sequence). Trimming removed 0 bases from V and 1 base from J, with 9 bases in between. The CDR3 runs 15 residues. Written as DNA, the CDR3 is TGTGCCAGCAGCTTAGCTTCTAGGGGGAACACTGAAGCTTTCTTT. Translated, it gives CASSLASRGNTEAFF.

The CDR3 bases are TGTGCCAGCAGCTTAGGACTGAGCTCCTATAATTCACCCCTCCACTTT. It encodes CASSLGLSSYNSPLHF. This rearrangement joins TRBV7-9 to TRBJ1-6; D is ambiguous. This CDR3 is 16 amino acids long. From germline, CDR1 is SEHNR and CDR2 FQNEAQ (reference sequence). The V end was cut by 1 base, the J end by 0 bases, with 7 bases between.

The chain carries TRBV18 and TRBJ2-4; D is undetermined. Germline CDR1 KGHSH, CDR2 LQKENI. This CDR3 has 14 amino acids. V lost 2 bases and J lost 8, with 13 bases in between. In DNA, the CDR3 is TGTGCCAGCTCACCAACCCCCCGCGGAGACATTCAGTACTTC. This translates into CASSPTPRGDIQYF.

The chain recombines TRBV5-4 with TRBJ2-7, with D perhaps TRBD2 (6 bases). The CDR3 runs to 15 residues. Looked up from germline, CDR1 is SGHNT and CDR2 is YYREEE (reference sequence). V lost 4 bases, J lost 0 bases, and 14 bases lay in between. In DNA, the CDR3 is TGTGCCAGCAGCGGACGGGGAGGCCTCTCCTACGAGCAGTACTTC. This translates into CASSGRGGLSYEQYF. Supplemented by reference TRBV5-4 and TRBJ2-7, the full variable domain reads ETGVTQSPTHLIKTRGQQVTLRCSSQSGHNTVSWYQQALGQGPQFIFQYYREEENGRGNFPPRFSGLQFPNYSSELNVNALELDDSALYLCASSGRGGLSYEQYFGPGTRLTVT.

The chain joins TRBV5-1 to TRBJ2-2; 12 nucleotides match TRBD2. The V and J ends lost 2 bases and 0 bases, in that order; junction bases with no gene match: 2. The CDR3 runs 17 residues. Germline-derived CDR1 and CDR2 are SGHRS and YFSETQ. CDR3 in amino acids: CASSFGTSGSNTGELFF. The CDR3 nucleotides are TGCGCCAGCAGCTTTGGGACTAGCGGGTCGAACACCGGGGAGCTGTTTTTT.

The genes are TRBV28 and TRBJ2-1; TRBD2 matches at 13 bases. The CDR3 is made up of 17 amino acids. Germline V CDR1 and CDR2: MDHEN, SYDVKM. V lost 5 bases to trimming and J lost 8 bases; unmatched junction nucleotides: 12. CDR3 in amino acids: CASSPPTSGRASDEQFF. Written as DNA, the CDR3 is TGTGCCAGCAGTCCCCCCACTAGCGGGAGGGCCTCGGATGAGCAGTTCTTC.

V and J are TRBV6-2 or TRBV6-3 and TRBJ2-7; D is possibly TRBD1 (6 bases). With 6 bases removed from V and 7 bases from J, the gap between germline ends came to 13 bases. The CDR3 covers 12 residues. Per germline, CDR1 MNHEY and CDR2 SVGEGT. The CDR3 region has the DNA TGTGCCAGCAGCTTACAGGGTTGGGAGCAGTACTTC. It specifies CASSLQGWEQYF.

The chain joins TRBV4-1 to TRBJ1-3; possible D gene TRBD1, 6 bases. Germline V gene sequence: CDR1 MGHRA, CDR2 YSYEKL. This CDR3 is 16 amino acids long. Trimming removed 4 bases from V and 0 bases from J, with 13 bases in between. The CDR3 loop is CASSPPDRRSGNTIYF. The CDR3 DNA reads as TGCGCCAGCAGCCCCCCTGACAGGCGCTCTGGAAACACCATATATTTT.

J is TRBJ1-2 and V is TRBV28, with TRBD1 matching over 12 bases. The germline V gene has CDR1 MDHEN and CDR2 SYDVKM. The CDR3 covers 17 residues. V trimming: 5 bases; J trimming: 5 bases; junction bases outside the gene matches: 12. The CDR3 reads CASSVTGTGGETYGYTF. CDR3 DNA: TGTGCCAGCAGTGTCACCGGGACAGGGGGCGAGACGTATGGCTACACCTTC.

The J gene is TRBJ1-1, the V gene TRBV6-6, with unresolved D. Germline CDR1 and CDR2: MNHNY and SVGAGI (reference sequence). V lost 7 bases, J lost 4 bases, and 19 bases lay in between. This CDR3 has 15 amino acids. The CDR3 bases are TGTGCCAGCACCCCGAGGAGTAGTATTAGCACTGAAGCTTTCTTT. This encodes CASTPRSSISTEAFF.

This sequence joins TRBV30 and TRBJ2-3; TRBD2 matches 13 bases. Germline loops: CDR1 GTSNPN, CDR2 SVGIG (reference sequence). This CDR3 contains 16 residues. The J segment lost 2 bases and the V segment lost 3 bases, leaving 5 bases of the junction unmatched. The CDR3 coding sequence is TGTGCCTGGAGCGGACTAGCGGGGGCCAACACAGATACGCAGTATTTT. Its protein product is CAWSGLAGANTDTQYF.

The rearrangement links TRBV6-2 or TRBV6-3 to TRBJ2-7, with 8 positions matching TRBD2. The CDR3 is 16 amino acids. The germline CDR1 and CDR2 sequences are MNHEY and SVGEGT. With 6 bases clipped from V and 1 base from J, the junction kept 11 bases outside the gene matches. The CDR3 DNA sequence: TGTGCCAGCAGCTCGAACAAGCGGGGGAAATCCTACGAGCAGTACTTC. Amino acid sequence: CASSSNKRGKSYEQYF.

CDR3 sequence reads: CASSLGHQLSTDTQYF. The CDR3 region has the DNA TGTGCCAGCAGCTTGGGGCATCAACTAAGCACAGATACGCAGTATTTT. The V call is TRBV13, the J call TRBJ2-3; perhaps TRBD1 as D (5 bases). V was pared by 3 bases and J by 0 bases, with 13 bases between. Germline V gene sequence: CDR1 PRHDT, CDR2 FYEKMQ (reference sequence). This CDR3 comprises 16 residues.

V usage is TRBV2 and J usage is TRBJ2-1; TRBD2 aligns across 13 bases. This CDR3 has 16 residues. Germline V CDR1 and CDR2: SNHLY, FYNNEI. Losses at the gene ends were 6 bases for V and 2 bases for J; bases not matched to a gene: 4. In DNA form, the CDR3 reads TGTGCCAGCAGAGCAACTAGCGGGAGGGCCTACAATGAGCAGTTCTTC. Translated, it gives CASRATSGRAYNEQFF.

This clone has just one count. The chain joins TRBV29-1 to TRBJ2-7; the D gene is possibly TRBD1 (6 bases). Trimming took 6 bases from V and 0 from J, leaving 15 bases between them. Germline assignment: CDR1 SQVTM and CDR2 ANQGSEA. The CDR3 contains 14 residues. CDR3 amino acids: CSVSRNRDSYEQYF. CDR3 in DNA: TGCAGCGTGAGCCGAAACAGGGACTCCTACGAGCAGTACTTC.

The chain carries TRBV7-2 and TRBJ1-1; the D gene is possibly TRBD1 (5 bases). The CDR3 runs 14 residues. V lost 5 bases, J lost 1 base, and 11 bases lay in between. The germline V gene has CDR1 SGHTA and CDR2 FQGNSA. The CDR3 sequence: CASSRQGGNTEAFF. The CDR3 bases are TGTGCCAGCAGCCGTCAGGGAGGGAACACTGAAGCTTTCTTT. Based on the CDR3 plus reference TRBV7-2 and TRBJ1-1, the full variable domain is GAGVSQSPSNKVTEKGKDVELRCDPISGHTALYWYRQSLGQGLEFLIYFQGNSAPDKSGLPSDRFSAERTGGSVSTLTIQRTQQEDSAVYLCASSRQGGNTEAFFGQGTRLTVV.

About this clone itself: Compared with germline, one end of the junction differs, possibly owing to a read error. As DNA, the CDR3 is TGTGCTAGCAGCCCCCGGGGGAATGAAAAACTGTTTTTT. It codes for CASSPRGNEKLFF. The J gene is TRBJ1-4, the V gene TRBV7-7, with D maybe TRBD1 (5 bases). The CDR3 is 13 residues long. Germline V lookup: CDR1 SSHAT, CDR2 FNYEAQ (reference sequence).

This chain uses TRBV5-8 with TRBJ1-5; 11 nucleotides match TRBD1. V dropped 4 bases and J dropped 3; count of bases not matched to a gene: 6. This CDR3 has 16 amino acids. Germline V gene sequence: CDR1 SGHTS, CDR2 YDEGEE. The CDR3 spells CASSVDRGRLNQPQHF. DNA of the CDR3: TGTGCCAGCAGCGTGGACAGGGGGCGGCTCAATCAGCCCCAGCATTTT.

V and J are TRBV2 and TRBJ2-1; D not resolved. Trimming took 3 bases from V and 7 from J, leaving 13 bases between them. This CDR3 has 14 amino acids. Germline assignment: CDR1 SNHLY and CDR2 FYNNEI. The CDR3 coding sequence is TGTGCCAGCAGTGAGAGGTTCATTCGGAATGAGCAGTTCTTC. Translating it yields CASSERFIRNEQFF.

This chain uses TRBV6-5 with TRBJ2-7; 7 positions match TRBD1. Losses at the gene ends were 2 bases for V and 6 bases for J; bases not matched to a gene: 7. Germline CDR1 reads MNHEY; CDR2 reads SVGAGI. The CDR3 totals 14 residues. The CDR3, as DNA: TGTGCCAGCAGTTACCAGACAGGGCCCGGCGAGCAGTACTTC. It yields the protein CASSYQTGPGEQYF.

The V call is TRBV9, the J call TRBJ1-6, with a weak D call TRBD1 (5 bases). Germline CDR1 and CDR2: SGDLS and YYNGEE. The CDR3 runs to 14 residues. V lost 0 bases and J lost 8, with 9 bases in between. Here the CDR3 DNA reads TGTGCCAGCAGCGTAGCGGGGGGAGATTCACCCCTCCACTTT. Translation gives CASSVAGGDSPLHF.

The chain joins TRBV6-2 or TRBV6-3 to TRBJ2-7; the match to TRBD1 covers 7 bases. V shed 5 bases and J 0 bases; nucleotides not matched to a gene: 4. Germline V gene data show CDR1 as MNHEY and CDR2 as SVGEGT. The CDR3 runs 14 residues. The CDR3 loop reads CASSIWDSSYEQYF. The CDR3 DNA follows: TGTGCCAGCAGTATCTGGGACAGCTCCTACGAGCAGTACTTC.

This clone was counted once. The chain recombines TRBV6-6 with TRBJ2-7; the D gene is possibly TRBD2 (7 bases). V was shortened by 10 bases and J by 5 bases, with 18 bases between the two germline ends. The CDR3 is 13 amino acids. CDR1 MNHNY and CDR2 SVGAGI come from the germline V gene (reference sequence). The CDR3 loop reads CATRGAGDHEQYF. The CDR3 nucleotides read TGTGCCACCCGGGGGGCAGGGGACCACGAGCAGTACTTC.